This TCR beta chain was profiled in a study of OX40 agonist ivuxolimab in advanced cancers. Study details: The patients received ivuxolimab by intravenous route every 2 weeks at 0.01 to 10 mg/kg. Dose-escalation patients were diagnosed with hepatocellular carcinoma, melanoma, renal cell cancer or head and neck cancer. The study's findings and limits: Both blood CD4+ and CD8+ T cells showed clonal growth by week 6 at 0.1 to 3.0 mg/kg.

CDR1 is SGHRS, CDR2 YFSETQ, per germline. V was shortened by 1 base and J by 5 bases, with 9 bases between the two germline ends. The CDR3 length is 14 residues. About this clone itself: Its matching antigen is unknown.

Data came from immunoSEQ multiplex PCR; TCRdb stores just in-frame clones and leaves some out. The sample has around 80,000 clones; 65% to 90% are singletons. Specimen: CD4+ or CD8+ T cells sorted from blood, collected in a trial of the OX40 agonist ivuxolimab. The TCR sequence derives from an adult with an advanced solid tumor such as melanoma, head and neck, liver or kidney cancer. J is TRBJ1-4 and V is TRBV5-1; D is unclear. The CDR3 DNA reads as TGCGCCAGCAGCTTGTCGTTAGAAAATGAAAAACTGTTTTTT. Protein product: CASSLSLENEKLFF.